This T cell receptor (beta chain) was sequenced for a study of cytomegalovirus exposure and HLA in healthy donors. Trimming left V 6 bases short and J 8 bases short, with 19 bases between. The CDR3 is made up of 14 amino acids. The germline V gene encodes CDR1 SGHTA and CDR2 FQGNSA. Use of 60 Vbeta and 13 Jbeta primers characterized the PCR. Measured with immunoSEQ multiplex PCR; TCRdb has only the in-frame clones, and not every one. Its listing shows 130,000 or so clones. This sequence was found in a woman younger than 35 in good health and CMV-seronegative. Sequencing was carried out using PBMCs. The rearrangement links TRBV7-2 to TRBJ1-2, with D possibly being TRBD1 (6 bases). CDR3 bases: TGTGCCAGCAGTCTTAGCAGGACAGCATGGGGCTACACCTTC. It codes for CASSLSRTAWGYTF. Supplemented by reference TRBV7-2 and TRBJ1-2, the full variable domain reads GAGVSQSPSNKVTEKGKDVELRCDPISGHTALYWYRQSLGQGLEFLIYFQGNSAPDKSGLPSDRFSAERTGGSVSTLTIQRTQQEDSAVYLCASSLSRTAWGYTFGSGTRLTVV.